This T cell receptor (beta chain) was sequenced for a study of blood T cells in healthy people across ages. In the study overall: Per two T cells, template switching captured roughly one barcoded beta molecule.

Overall study findings and caveats: Roughly linear declines in TCR beta diversity per million T cells occurred with age.

Comments on this clonotype: Its antigen is currently unknown.

Per germline, CDR1 SGHVS and CDR2 FNYEAQ. The CDR3 sequence is 18 residues long. V lost 4 bases to trimming and J lost 0 bases, with 20 bases between them. The second PCR ran about 6 to 12 cycles with a sample-barcoded 5' primer and J-beta primers. In TCRdb, the 5' RACE reads were re-called with MiXCR into one record per CDR3 protein. The sample includes over a million distinct CDR3 sequences, around 43% of them seen just once. V is TRBV7-6 and J is TRBJ2-3; TRBD2 is a possible D gene (6 bases). The specimen sequenced was blood. This clonotype was obtained from a woman aged 55 to 70 in good health. The CDR3 protein is CASSSRAPSDTSTDTQYF. In DNA form, the CDR3 reads TGTGCCAGCAGCTCGCGAGCCCCTAGCGATACTAGCACAGATACGCAGTATTTT.